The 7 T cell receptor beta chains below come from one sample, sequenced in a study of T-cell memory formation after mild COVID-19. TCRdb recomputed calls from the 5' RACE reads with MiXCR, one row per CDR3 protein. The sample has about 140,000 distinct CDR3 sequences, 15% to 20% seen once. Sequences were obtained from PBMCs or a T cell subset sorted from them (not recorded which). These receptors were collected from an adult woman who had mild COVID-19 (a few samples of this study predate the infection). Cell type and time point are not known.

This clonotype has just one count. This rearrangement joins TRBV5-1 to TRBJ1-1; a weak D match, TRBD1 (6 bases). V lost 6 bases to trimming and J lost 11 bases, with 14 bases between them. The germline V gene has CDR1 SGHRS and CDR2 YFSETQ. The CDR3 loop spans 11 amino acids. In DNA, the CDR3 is TGCGCCAGCAAACAGGACAGCGAGGCTTTCTTT. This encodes CASKQDSEAFF.

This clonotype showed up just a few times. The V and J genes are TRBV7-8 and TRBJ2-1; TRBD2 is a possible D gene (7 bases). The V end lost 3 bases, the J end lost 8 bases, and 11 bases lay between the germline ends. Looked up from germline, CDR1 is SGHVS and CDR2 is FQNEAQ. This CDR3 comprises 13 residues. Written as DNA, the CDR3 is TGTGCCAGCAGCTTGGTGGGGGGGCATGAGCAGTTCTTC. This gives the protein CASSLVGGHEQFF. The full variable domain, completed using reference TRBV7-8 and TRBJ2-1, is GAGVSQSPRYKVAKRGQDVALRCDPISGHVSLFWYQQALGQGPEFLTYFQNEAQLDKSGLPSDRFFAERPEGSVSTLKIQRTQQEDSAVYLCASSLVGGHEQFFGPGTRLTVL.

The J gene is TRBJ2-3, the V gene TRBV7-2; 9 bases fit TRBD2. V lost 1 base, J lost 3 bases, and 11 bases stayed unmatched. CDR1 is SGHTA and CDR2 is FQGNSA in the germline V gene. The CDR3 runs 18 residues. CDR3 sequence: CASSLGRRLAVLTDTQYF. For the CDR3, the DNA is TGTGCCAGCAGCTTAGGCCGGCGACTAGCGGTGCTAACAGATACGCAGTATTTT.

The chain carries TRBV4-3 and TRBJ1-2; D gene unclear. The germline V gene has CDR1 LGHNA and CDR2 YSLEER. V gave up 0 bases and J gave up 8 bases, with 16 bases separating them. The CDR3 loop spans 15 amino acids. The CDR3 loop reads CASSQDVGKSAGYTF. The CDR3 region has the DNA TGCGCCAGCAGCCAAGATGTAGGGAAATCAGCCGGCTACACCTTC.

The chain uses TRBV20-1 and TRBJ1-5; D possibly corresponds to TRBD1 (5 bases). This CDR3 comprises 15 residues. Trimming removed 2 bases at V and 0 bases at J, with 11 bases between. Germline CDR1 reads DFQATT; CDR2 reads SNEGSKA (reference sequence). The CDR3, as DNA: TGCAGTGCTAGATCGGGACCCTATAGCAATCAGCCCCAGCATTTT. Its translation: CSARSGPYSNQPQHF.

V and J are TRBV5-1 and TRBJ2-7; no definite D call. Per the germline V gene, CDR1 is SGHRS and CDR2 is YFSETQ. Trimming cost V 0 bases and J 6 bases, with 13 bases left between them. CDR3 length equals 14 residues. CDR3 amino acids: CASSLDDVLAEQYF. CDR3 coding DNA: TGCGCCAGCAGCTTGGACGATGTGCTCGCCGAGCAGTACTTC.

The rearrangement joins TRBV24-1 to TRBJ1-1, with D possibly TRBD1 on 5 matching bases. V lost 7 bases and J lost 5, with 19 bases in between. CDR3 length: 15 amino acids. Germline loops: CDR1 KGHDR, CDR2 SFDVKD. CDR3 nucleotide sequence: TGTGCCACCAGCTCCTATGGGCAGGGTGAGACTGAAGCTTTCTTT. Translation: CATSSYGQGETEAFF.